This TCR beta chain was found in a study of OX40 agonist ivuxolimab in advanced cancers. V lost 0 bases, J lost 9 bases, and 15 bases lay in between. CDR3 length: 15 amino acids. CDR1 is KGHSH and CDR2 is LQKENI in the germline V gene. The protocol was immunoSEQ multiplex PCR, while the TCRdb copy is restricted to in-frame clones and leaves out a portion. Of around 62,000 clones listed, approximately 84% are singletons. The gene calls are TRBV18 and TRBJ2-1; D perhaps matches TRBD2 (6 bases). Sequenced material: CD4+ or CD8+ T cells sorted from blood, taken in a trial of the OX40 agonist ivuxolimab. This receptor was identified in an adult with an advanced solid tumor such as melanoma, head and neck, liver or kidney cancer. The CDR3 DNA is TGTGCCAGCTCACCACCGGATGGCGGGGTAGGTGAGCAGTTCTTC. Its protein product is CASSPPDGGVGEQFF.